These T cell receptor beta chains were read from a single sample in a study of blood T cells in healthy people across ages. TCRdb called the 5' RACE reads again in MiXCR, with one record for every CDR3 protein. The data hold 650,000 to 1,000,000 distinct CDR3 sequences, with 46% observed a single time. The material sequenced was blood. The receptors derive from a man at least 80 years old in good health. CDR3s include the opening cysteine and the closing phenylalanine or tryptophan. D genes are given only for firm matches. For some rows the clone size is stated as once, few or many, or as a class when expanded; others skip it.

clone_size | j_call | v_call | d_call | cdr3_aa | cdr3_nt
- | TRBJ1-5 | TRBV11-2 | - | CASSLGVRGIQPQHF | TGTGCCAGCAGCTTAGGAGTAAGGGGGATTCAGCCCCAGCATTTT
once | TRBJ1-5 | TRBV19 | - | CASSRQEFRDQPQHF | TGTGCCAGTAGTAGACAGGAATTCAGAGATCAGCCCCAGCATTTT
- | TRBJ2-1 | TRBV6-5 | - | CASSYGTAGEQFF | TGTGCCAGCAGTTACGGGACCGCCGGAGAGCAGTTCTTC
few | TRBJ1-5 | TRBV29-1 | - | CSVGIDGNQPQHF | TGCAGCGTTGGGATCGACGGAAATCAGCCCCAGCATTTT
- | TRBJ2-7 | TRBV20-1 | TRBD1 | CSARQGSNEQYF | TGCAGTGCTCGACAGGGTAGCAATGAGCAGTACTTC
few | TRBJ2-5 | TRBV5-1 | TRBD2 | CASSSGELTSGRANQYF | TGCGCCAGCAGCTCCGGGGAACTGACTAGCGGGAGGGCGAACCAGTACTTC
few | TRBJ1-1 | TRBV20-1 | - | CSALRTTEAFF | TGCAGTGCACTCAGAACCACTGAAGCTTTCTTT
many | TRBJ2-5 | TRBV15 | - | CATSRGGGETQYF | TGTGCCACCAGCAGAGGTGGTGGAGAGACCCAGTACTTC
- | TRBJ2-3 | TRBV12-3/TRBV12-4 | - | CASSDSGATDTQYF | TGTGCCAGCAGTGATAGCGGAGCCACAGATACGCAGTATTTT
- | TRBJ1-2 | TRBV7-2 | TRBD1 | CASSLEVGQGYYGYTF | TGTGCCAGCAGCTTAGAAGTAGGACAGGGGTACTATGGCTACACCTTC
many | TRBJ2-2 | TRBV6-6 | - | CASAGQSSTGELFF | TGTGCCAGCGCGGGACAATCCTCCACCGGGGAGCTGTTTTTT
- | TRBJ2-7 | TRBV11-2 | - | CASSLDREVYEQYF | TGTGCCAGCAGCTTAGATAGGGAGGTGTACGAGCAGTACTTC
- | TRBJ2-5 | TRBV7-8 | TRBD1 | CASSPGLTGGLETQYF | TGTGCCAGCAGCCCCGGCCTGACAGGGGGATTAGAGACCCAGTACTTC
many | TRBJ2-7 | TRBV7-2 | - | CASSLGWQSEQYF | TGTGCCAGCAGCTTAGGTTGGCAGAGCGAGCAGTACTTC
few | TRBJ2-3 | TRBV5-1 | TRBD2 | CASSTGTSDHLFSTDTQYF | TGCGCCAGCAGCACCGGGACTAGCGACCATCTTTTTAGCACAGATACGCAGTATTTT
- | TRBJ1-4 | TRBV7-9 | - | CASSLIAGGEKLFF | TGTGCCAGCAGCTTAATCGCGGGAGGAGAAAAACTGTTTTTT
few | TRBJ2-5 | TRBV12-3/TRBV12-4 | - | CASNLGAEDETQYF | TGTGCCAGCAATCTAGGTGCGGAGGACGAGACCCAGTACTTC
once | TRBJ1-5 | TRBV6-2/TRBV6-3 | - | CASRSQGDSNQPQHF | TGTGCCAGCAGATCACAGGGAGATAGCAATCAGCCCCAGCATTTT
- | TRBJ2-3 | TRBV10-3 | - | CAISDYGSGDITDTQYF | TGTGCCATCAGTGACTATGGGTCAGGGGATATCACAGATACGCAGTATTTT
once | TRBJ1-4 | TRBV7-2 | - | CASSPAGAANEKLFF | TGTGCCAGCAGCCCAGCGGGAGCCGCAAATGAAAAACTGTTTTTT
many | TRBJ2-1 | TRBV5-1 | - | CASSLGSEQFF | TGCGCCAGCAGCTTGGGTTCTGAGCAGTTCTTC
few | TRBJ2-3 | TRBV4-1 | - | CASSQDDLTTDTQYF | TGCGCCAGCAGCCAAGATGACCTGACCACAGATACGCAGTATTTT
- | TRBJ2-3 | TRBV15 | - | CATSRVELDSTDTQYF | TGTGCCACCAGCAGAGTCGAGCTAGATAGCACAGATACGCAGTATTTT
- | TRBJ1-2 | TRBV7-8 | TRBD1 | CASSERDSYGYTF | TGTGCCAGCAGCGAACGGGACAGCTATGGCTACACCTTC
few | TRBJ2-2 | TRBV7-3 | - | CASSRGTSGATGELFF | TGTGCCAGCAGCCGTGGAACCTCAGGGGCCACCGGGGAGCTGTTTTTT
- | TRBJ2-5 | TRBV11-2 | - | CASSALSGRLGETQYF | TGTGCCAGCAGTGCTTTATCTGGCAGGTTGGGGGAGACCCAGTACTTC
few | TRBJ2-3 | TRBV29-1 | TRBD2 | CSARNRLAGGTDTQYF | TGCAGCGCCCGGAATCGACTAGCGGGGGGCACAGATACGCAGTATTTT
few | TRBJ2-7 | TRBV6-1 | - | CASSEGTGWTYEQYF | TGTGCCAGCAGTGAAGGGACGGGGTGGACCTACGAGCAGTACTTC
- | TRBJ1-1 | TRBV29-1 | - | CSVAGLGLTEAFF | TGCAGCGTCGCTGGACTGGGTTTGACTGAAGCTTTCTTT
- | TRBJ2-7 | TRBV2 | - | CASIKAEGYEQYF | TGTGCCAGCATCAAAGCGGAGGGCTACGAGCAGTACTTC
- | TRBJ1-5 | TRBV4-1 | TRBD1 | CASSQRTGANQPQHF | TGCGCCAGCAGCCAAAGAACAGGGGCTAATCAGCCCCAGCATTTT
many | TRBJ2-1 | TRBV4-3 | - | CASSQGTYNEQFF | TGCGCCAGCAGCCAAGGGACGTACAATGAGCAGTTCTTC
few | TRBJ2-5 | TRBV11-3 | - | CASSFRQKNEQYF | TGTGCCAGCAGCTTTAGACAGAAGAATGAGCAGTACTTC
- | TRBJ2-3 | TRBV11-3 | - | CASSLVATTDTQYF | TGTGCCAGCAGCTTAGTTGCAACCACAGATACGCAGTATTTT
- | TRBJ2-5 | TRBV12-3/TRBV12-4 | TRBD1 | CASSSGTGVKETQYF | TGTGCCAGCAGTTCCGGGACAGGGGTCAAAGAGACCCAGTACTTC
- | TRBJ1-1 | TRBV5-1 | - | CASSPVPGGDTEAFF | TGCGCCAGCAGCCCTGTACCTGGTGGGGACACTGAAGCTTTCTTT
- | TRBJ2-7 | TRBV28 | - | CASSLWKGSSEQYF | TGTGCCAGCAGTTTATGGAAAGGGAGCAGCGAGCAGTACTTC
few | TRBJ2-1 | TRBV11-1 | - | CASSLAEEEYEQFF | TGTGCCAGCAGCTTGGCGGAGGAGGAGTATGAGCAGTTCTTC
many | TRBJ2-2 | TRBV29-1 | TRBD2 | CSAGGGLLNTGELFF | TGCAGCGCCGGGGGGGGTCTACTGAACACCGGGGAGCTGTTTTTT
- | TRBJ2-6 | TRBV28 | - | CASSFLRQPNSGANVLTF | TGTGCCAGCAGTTTTCTACGCCAACCTAACTCTGGGGCCAACGTCCTGACTTTC
- | TRBJ2-7 | TRBV27 | - | CTVGPGGRTYEQYF | TGTACCGTGGGTCCGGGCGGGCGGACCTACGAGCAGTACTTC
- | TRBJ1-4 | TRBV10-2 | - | CASSATRGEKLFF | TGCGCCAGCAGTGCGACTCGCGGTGAAAAACTGTTTTTT
- | TRBJ2-1 | TRBV5-6 | TRBD2 | CASSKGLVGYNEQFF | TGTGCCAGCAGTAAGGGACTAGTGGGCTACAATGAGCAGTTCTTC
few | TRBJ2-7 | TRBV20-1 | TRBD2 | CSATSLAGLYEQYF | TGCAGTGCTACGTCTCTAGCGGGCCTCTACGAGCAGTACTTC
- | TRBJ2-5 | TRBV29-1 | TRBD1 | CSGGQGSETQYF | TGCAGTGGAGGACAGGGGTCAGAGACCCAGTACTTC